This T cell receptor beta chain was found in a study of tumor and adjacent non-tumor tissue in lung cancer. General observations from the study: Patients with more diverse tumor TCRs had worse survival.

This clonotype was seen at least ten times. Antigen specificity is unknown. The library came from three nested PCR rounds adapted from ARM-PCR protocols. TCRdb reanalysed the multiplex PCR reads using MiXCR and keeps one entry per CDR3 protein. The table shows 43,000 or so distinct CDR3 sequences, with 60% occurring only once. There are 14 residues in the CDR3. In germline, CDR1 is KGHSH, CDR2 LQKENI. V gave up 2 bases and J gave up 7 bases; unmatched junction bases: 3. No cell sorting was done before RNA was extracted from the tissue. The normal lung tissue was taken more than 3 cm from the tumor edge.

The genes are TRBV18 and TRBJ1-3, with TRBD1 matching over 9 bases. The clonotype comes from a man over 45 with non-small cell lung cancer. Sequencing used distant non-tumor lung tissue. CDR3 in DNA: TGTGCCAGCTCACCAGGACAGGGGCTGAACACCATATATTTT. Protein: CASSPGQGLNTIYF.